Reported below is one T cell receptor beta chain. Its antigen is not identified. V shed 6 bases and J 0 bases; nucleotides not matched to a gene: 9. CDR3 length equals 16 residues. The germline V gene has CDR1 MDHEN and CDR2 SYDVKM. The donors were in the roughly 120-subject validation cohort; that cohort was separate from the roughly 700-subject first cohort. The table came from immunoSEQ multiplex PCR; TCRdb's copy has only in-frame clones and leaves some out. The sample records roughly 71,000 clones, approximately 94% being singletons. The data belong to a study of cytomegalovirus exposure and HLA in healthy donors. Broader study findings: Researchers catalogued around 150 TCR beta chains as cytomegalovirus-associated. In vitro work confirmed that three CMV-associated chains recognize CMV antigens.

The receptor comes from a woman in her late teens or twenties in good health and CMV-seronegative. The sample comprised PBMCs. This rearrangement joins TRBV28 to TRBJ1-1, with TRBD1 identical over 8 bases. CDR3 sequence (DNA): TGTGCCAGCAGCTTAACAGGGGGTGATGTGAACACTGAAGCTTTCTTT. Protein: CASSLTGGDVNTEAFF.